These 24 T cell receptor beta chains came from one sample sequenced in a study of cytomegalovirus exposure and HLA in healthy donors (dated by TCRdb to the late 2010s). Receptor libraries were prepared by the immunoSEQ multiplex PCR assay. The multiplex PCR relied on a mix of 60 forward primers for TCR Vbeta segments and 13 reverse primers for TCR Jbeta segments. TCRdb took this table from immuneACCESS and kept in-frame rearrangements with V and J called. Such tables lack part of the clones; where checked against another copy, unresolved V genes explain under half of the gap, and the rest is unexplained. The sample profile shows around 93,000 clones; nearly 80% of them were found once. Around 3.2% of the sample goes to the ten largest clones. The sequencing sample was made of PBMCs. The receptor source for this set is a woman in her thirties or forties in good health and CMV-seronegative.

This clone was found many times. The chain links TRBV6-5 to TRBJ1-1; TRBD1 might be the D (6 bases). V dropped 7 bases and J dropped 5 bases, with 14 bases sitting between them. Germline-derived CDR1 and CDR2 are MNHEY and SVGAGI. The length of the CDR3 is 13 residues. This chain's CDR3 is CASNTRGLTEAFF. Here the CDR3 DNA reads TGTGCCAGCAACACCAGGGGCCTAACTGAAGCTTTCTTT.

A word on this clone: The same CDR3 can be traced to other DNA sequences in this sample. The rearrangement links TRBV30 to TRBJ1-2; 8 bases match TRBD1. Germline V gene sequence: CDR1 GTSNPN, CDR2 SVGIG (reference sequence). The CDR3 runs 13 residues. V shed 5 bases and J 6 bases; nucleotides not matched to a gene: 8. The CDR3 coding sequence is TGTGCCTGGGGGTATCAGGGGGCCAATGGCTACACCTTC. Protein sequence: CAWGYQGANGYTF.

The V and J genes are TRBV11-2 and TRBJ2-7; D gene uncertain. This CDR3 contains 13 residues. Germline assignment: CDR1 SGHAT and CDR2 FQNNGV. Deletions cut 3 bases from V and 2 bases from J, with 8 bases between. For the CDR3, the DNA is TGTGCCAGCAGCTTGACGGGTCCCTACGAGCAGTACTTC. Translation gives CASSLTGPYEQYF. The full variable domain, with the rest looked up from reference TRBV11-2 and TRBJ2-7, is EAGVAQSPRYKIIEKRQSVAFWCNPISGHATLYWYQQILGQGPKLLIQFQNNGVVDDSQLPKDRFSAERLKGVDSTLKIQPAKLEDSAVYLCASSLTGPYEQYFGPGTRLTVT.

This chain connects TRBV30 to TRBJ1-5, with TRBD1 matching over 7 bases. Trimming cost V 8 bases and J 5 bases; bases outside gene matches: 9. CDR1 is GTSNPN, CDR2 SVGIG, per germline (reference sequence). The CDR3 is 13 amino acids. CDR3 coding DNA: TGTGCCACTTCGGACAGGCCGGATCAGCCCCAGCATTTT. Translated, it gives CATSDRPDQPQHF.

The chain links TRBV5-6 to TRBJ1-5, with 8 bases matching TRBD1. CDR3 length: 15 residues. Trimming took 7 bases from V and 5 from J; bases not matched to a gene: 11. The germline V gene has CDR1 SGHDT and CDR2 YYEEEE. CDR3: CASQNYDRGDQPQHF. CDR3 in DNA: TGTGCCAGCCAGAACTACGACAGGGGAGATCAGCCCCAGCATTTT.

J is TRBJ2-5 and V is TRBV28; no firm D call. Per the germline V gene, CDR1 is MDHEN and CDR2 is SYDVKM. Trimming took off 7 bases at V and 5 bases at J, with 8 bases between the two ends. There are 11 residues in the CDR3. The CDR3 sequence: CASTHQETQYF. Here the CDR3 DNA reads TGTGCCAGCACCCATCAGGAGACCCAGTACTTC.

The CDR3 DNA follows: TGTGCCAGCAGCTATCTAGATACGCAGTATTTT. This encodes CASSYLDTQYF. The chain combines TRBV13 with TRBJ2-3; D is undetermined. V was cut by 4 bases and J by 5 bases, with 4 bases left in between. Looked up from germline, CDR1 is PRHDT and CDR2 is FYEKMQ (reference sequence). The CDR3 sequence is 11 residues long.

This chain connects TRBV14 to TRBJ1-6; 7 nucleotides line up with TRBD1. The germline V gene encodes CDR1 SGHDN and CDR2 FVKESK. Unmatched junction bases numbered 4, after V lost 0 bases and J lost 8 bases. The CDR3 loop spans 15 amino acids. CDR3 in DNA: TGTGCCAGCAGCCAAGATCCAGGGGGGTATTCACCCCTCCACTTT. Translation: CASSQDPGGYSPLHF.

V is TRBV5-1 and J is TRBJ2-3, with 9 positions matching TRBD1. CDR1 and CDR2 (germline): SGHRS, YFSETQ. The CDR3 runs to 17 residues. After removal of 7 bases from V and 4 bases from J, the junction contained 16 bases not matched to a gene. The CDR3 spells CASRDRQGQGGPDTQYF. As DNA, the CDR3 is TGCGCCAGCCGCGATCGGCAGGGACAGGGAGGTCCAGATACGCAGTATTTT. Filled out from reference TRBV5-1 and TRBJ2-3, the complete variable domain reads KAGVTQTPRYLIKTRGQQVTLSCSPISGHRSVSWYQQTPGQGLQFLFEYFSETQRNKGNFPGRFSGRQFSNSRSEMNVSTLELGDSALYLCASRDRQGQGGPDTQYFGPGTRLTVL.

V is TRBV19 and J is TRBJ1-5; D unresolved. The ends were cut back, 10 bases at V and 2 bases at J, with 9 bases in the middle. In germline, CDR1 is LNHDA, CDR2 SQIVND (reference sequence). The CDR3 has 12 residues. CDR3: CATQVGNQPQHF. CDR3 nucleotide sequence: TGTGCCACCCAAGTAGGCAATCAGCCCCAGCATTTT.

The CDR3 loop is CASSPGYRALSNQPQHF. The DNA of the CDR3 is TGTGCCAGCAGCCCAGGGTACAGGGCCCTTAGCAATCAGCCCCAGCATTTT. The chain employs TRBV28 and TRBJ1-5; TRBD1 might be the D (6 bases). Looked up from germline, CDR1 is MDHEN and CDR2 is SYDVKM. The CDR3 contains 17 residues. The V and J ends lost 6 bases and 0 bases respectively, with 18 bases between them.

This clone was detected only a few times. J is TRBJ1-2 and V is TRBV19; the D gene is possibly TRBD1 (5 bases). The CDR3 consists of 13 residues. Germline-derived CDR1 and CDR2 are LNHDA and SQIVND (reference sequence). The germline V and J ends were trimmed by 10 bases and 7 bases, with 19 bases remaining between them. CDR3 protein: CATQDGTFSGYTF. In nucleotides, the CDR3 is TGTGCCACTCAGGACGGGACTTTTTCTGGCTACACCTTC.

The DNA for the CDR3 is TGTGCCAGCAGTCCCTCTACCGATACGCAGTATTTT. It yields the protein CASSPSTDTQYF. The chain couples TRBV6-5 to TRBJ2-3; no reliable D call. The V and J ends lost 5 bases and 6 bases respectively, with 9 bases between them. This CDR3 has 12 residues. Germline CDR1 is MNHEY and CDR2 is SVGAGI.

This chain joins TRBV14 and TRBJ2-7, with 11 bases matching TRBD2. V lost 1 base, J lost 3 bases, and 2 bases stayed unmatched. The CDR3 extends over 15 amino acids. Germline CDR1 SGHDN, CDR2 FVKESK. The CDR3, as DNA: TGTGCCAGCAGCCAAGGACTAGCGGGAAGCTACGAGCAGTACTTC. Its translation is CASSQGLAGSYEQYF.

The chain uses TRBV5-1 and TRBJ2-2; TRBD2 aligns across 9 bases. This CDR3 has 17 amino acids. CDR1 SGHRS and CDR2 YFSETQ come from the germline V gene. The J segment lost 1 base and the V segment lost 3 bases, leaving 7 bases of the junction unmatched. The CDR3 region is CASSSTVSGRNTGELFF. CDR3 DNA: TGCGCCAGCAGCTCAACAGTTAGCGGGAGGAACACCGGGGAGCTGTTTTTT.

V usage is TRBV29-1 and J usage is TRBJ2-7; the match to TRBD1 covers 9 bases. Germline V gene sequence: CDR1 SQVTM, CDR2 ANQGSEA. J was trimmed by 6 bases and V by 4 bases; bases with no gene match: 4. The CDR3 extends over 12 amino acids. CDR3: CSVGNRGLEQYF. The CDR3 coding sequence is TGCAGCGTTGGAAACAGGGGGCTCGAGCAGTACTTC.

The chain couples TRBV9 to TRBJ2-7; tentative D call: TRBD2 (6 bases). Germline assignment: CDR1 SGDLS and CDR2 YYNGEE. This CDR3 contains 14 residues. The ends were cut back, 0 bases at V and 3 bases at J, with 10 bases in the middle. The CDR3 loop is CASSVGEAHYEQYF. CDR3 DNA: TGTGCCAGCAGCGTAGGGGAGGCCCACTACGAGCAGTACTTC. Using reference TRBV9 and TRBJ2-7 for the parts outside the CDR3, the full variable domain is DSGVTQTPKHLITATGQRVTLRCSPRSGDLSVYWYQQSLDQGLQFLIQYYNGEERAKGNILERFSAQQFPDLHSELNLSSLELGDSALYFCASSVGEAHYEQYFGPGTRLTVT.

The rearrangement joins TRBV5-1 to TRBJ1-2; 12 bases are a match to TRBD1. From germline, CDR1 is SGHRS and CDR2 YFSETQ. The CDR3 extends over 15 amino acids. V shed 5 bases, J shed 2 bases, and the junction held 4 bases outside the gene matches. CDR3 in DNA: TGCGCCAGCAGTCTTGGGACAGGGGGCAACTATGGCTACACCTTC. It is translated as CASSLGTGGNYGYTF.

This chain connects TRBV2 to TRBJ1-2, with 9 positions matching TRBD1. V lost 6 bases, J lost 4 bases, and 3 bases stayed unmatched. The CDR3 sequence is 13 residues long. CDR1 is SNHLY, CDR2 FYNNEI, per germline. The CDR3: CASRTGGVYGYTF. The CDR3 bases are TGTGCCAGCAGAACAGGGGGCGTCTATGGCTACACCTTC. Variable domain in full (rest from reference TRBV2 and TRBJ1-2): EPEVTQTPSHQVTQMGQEVILRCVPISNHLYFYWYRQILGQKVEFLVSFYNNEISEKSEIFDDQFSVERPDGSNFTLKIRSTKLEDSAMYFCASRTGGVYGYTFGSGTRLTVV.

The gene calls are TRBV6-1 and TRBJ2-1, with 8 bases that match TRBD2. Germline trimming cut 6 bases from V and 6 bases from J; bases unmatched to any gene: 10. The CDR3 consists of 15 residues. The germline V gene has CDR1 MNHNS and CDR2 SASEGT. CDR3 nucleotide sequence: TGTGCCAGCAGGCCGGTTGCGGGAGGTTCCAATGAGCAGTTCTTC. Protein sequence: CASRPVAGGSNEQFF.

The genes are TRBV5-5 and TRBJ2-1; 10 nucleotides agree with TRBD2. The germline CDR1 and CDR2 sequences are SGHKS and YYEKEE (reference sequence). This CDR3 has 18 amino acids. The junction had 8 bases not matched to a gene; V was cut back by 0 bases and J by 2 bases. The CDR3 sequence is CASSLAGLAGAAYNEQFF. DNA of the CDR3: TGTGCCAGCAGCTTGGCGGGGCTAGCGGGGGCTGCCTACAATGAGCAGTTCTTC.

This rearrangement joins TRBV5-1 to TRBJ2-5; weak D call: TRBD1 (6 bases). Near its end, the DNA agrees better with TRBJ2-7, so the J call may be wrong. The CDR3 length is 15 residues. Per the germline V gene, CDR1 is SGHRS and CDR2 is YFSETQ. CDR3 DNA sequence: TGCGCCAGCAGCTTGGAAATACGAAGACAGGACGAGCAGTACTTC. It yields the protein CASSLEIRRQDEQYF.

The CDR3 is CASSLDLPGQGTTDYEQYF. CDR3 in DNA: TGTGCCAGCAGCTTAGACCTCCCGGGACAGGGGACAACGGATTACGAGCAGTACTTC. V gene TRBV11-2 combines with J gene TRBJ2-7; TRBD1 matches 10 bases. Germline CDR1 reads SGHAT; CDR2 reads FQNNGV. J lost 4 bases, V lost 0 bases, and 15 bases had no gene match. The CDR3 spans 19 residues. Looking up the rest from reference TRBV11-2 and TRBJ2-7 gives the full variable domain: EAGVAQSPRYKIIEKRQSVAFWCNPISGHATLYWYQQILGQGPKLLIQFQNNGVVDDSQLPKDRFSAERLKGVDSTLKIQPAKLEDSAVYLCASSLDLPGQGTTDYEQYFGPGTRLTVT.

The chain combines TRBV19 with TRBJ2-7; 9 bases line up with TRBD2. The CDR3 extends over 14 amino acids. Looked up from germline, CDR1 is LNHDA and CDR2 is SQIVND (reference sequence). J lost 2 bases, V lost 3 bases, and 2 bases had no gene match. CDR3 DNA sequence: TGTGCCAGTAGTATGACTAGCGGAGCCTACGAGCAGTACTTC. This gives the protein CASSMTSGAYEQYF. The complete variable domain, with remaining parts taken from reference TRBV19 and TRBJ2-7, reads DGGITQSPKYLFRKEGQNVTLSCEQNLNHDAMYWYRQDPGQGLRLIYYSQIVNDFQKGDIAEGYSVSREKKESFPLTVTSAQKNPTAFYLCASSMTSGAYEQYFGPGTRLTVT.